This T cell receptor beta chain was retrieved from a study of cytomegalovirus exposure and HLA in healthy donors. At the level of the study: HLA-typed donors contributed 65 million to 95 million unique TCRs, which were held in an early data release.

The PCR was carried out with 60 Vbeta primers and 13 Jbeta primers. Sequencing was performed with immunoSEQ multiplex PCR; in TCRdb, only in-frame clones are kept and a portion is missing. Of a few hundred thousand clones listed, under 80% are singletons. Concerning this clone itself: Antigen: not known.

Study-level results: According to an earlier analysis, most TCR beta V segments yielded productive rearrangements about 90% or about 30% of the time.

Source material: PBMCs. This receptor was identified in a woman aged 25 to 39 in good health and CMV-seronegative.

The CDR3 coding sequence is TGTGCCAGCAGTTCAGAAGGACAGTTTTCTTCGGGGACCGGGGAGCTGTTTTTT. This codes for CASSSEGQFSSGTGELFF. The chain links TRBV11-3 to TRBJ2-2; D might be TRBD1 (6 bases). This CDR3 is built from 18 residues. Deletions cut 6 bases from V and 5 bases from J, with 25 bases between. Per germline, CDR1 SGHNT and CDR2 YENEEA.